Given below is one T cell receptor (beta chain) in context. Its antigen is unknown. Assay used: immunoSEQ multiplex PCR; TCRdb lists only in-frame clones, some missing. The table shows 130,000 or so clones, with around 85% occurring only once. The germline gives CDR1 SGHAT, CDR2 FQNNGV. This CDR3 comprises 16 residues. V lost 5 bases, J lost 4 bases, and 20 bases lay in between. The record originates from a study of T cell responses to AZD1222 COVID-19 vaccine. Broader study findings: Of the AZD1222 recipients, only five to seven were seropositive at baseline. Most donors were white British and more were female, and clonal diversity was possibly underestimated.

This TCR was recovered from an adult who received the MenACWY meningococcal vaccine as a control. Sequences were derived from peripheral blood, sampled 28 days after the second dose of the MenACWY control vaccine. The chain recombines TRBV11-2 with TRBJ1-1; D not certain. CDR3 coding DNA: TGTGCCAGCAGCCGCACGAATGTGGGGTGGGTCACTGAAGCTTTCTTT. Its protein is CASSRTNVGWVTEAFF. The variable domain in full, completed from reference TRBV11-2 and TRBJ1-1, reads EAGVAQSPRYKIIEKRQSVAFWCNPISGHATLYWYQQILGQGPKLLIQFQNNGVVDDSQLPKDRFSAERLKGVDSTLKIQPAKLEDSAVYLCASSRTNVGWVTEAFFGQGTRLTVV.